This T cell receptor beta chain appears in the sequencing data of a study of T cell responses to AZD1222 COVID-19 vaccine. CDR1 and CDR2 (germline): SNHLY, FYNNEI. The CDR3 loop spans 13 amino acids. The V and J ends lost 2 bases and 5 bases respectively, with 9 bases between them. The method was immunoSEQ multiplex PCR; TCRdb's version includes in-frame clones alone and lacks a portion of them. Seen here are more than 85,000 clones, roughly four fifths observed once, and the top ten hold about 4.5%. Study observations and caveats: Regions 160-218 and 743-854 dominated among vaccine-associated CD4 TCRs spanning spike. Clonal diversity may have been underestimated in mostly white British donors.

For this clone: Its antigen is as yet unknown.

This sequence joins TRBV2 and TRBJ1-1; maybe TRBD1 (6 bases). This material consisted of peripheral blood, taken on day 0 of AZD1222 vaccination. This TCR derives from an adult in good health. The CDR3 is CASSELGQTEAFF. The CDR3 DNA reads TGTGCCAGCAGTGAATTGGGACAAACTGAAGCTTTCTTT.